This T cell receptor beta chain was identified in a study of T cells in Graves' hyperthyroidism and ophthalmopathy. This clonotype was found many times. From RNA transcripts, TCR beta CDR3 regions were amplified. The HTBI primer set was used in a first-round RT-PCR of the TCR CDR3. TCRdb processed the multiplex PCR reads anew with MiXCR; each CDR3 protein has one entry. Of 550,000 to 650,000 distinct CDR3 sequences listed, about 14% are singletons. Those patients with uncontrolled infection, other autoimmune disease, pregnancy or lactation were excluded. V was cut by 2 bases and J by 3 bases, with 22 bases left in between. This CDR3 has 18 amino acids. From germline, CDR1 is SGHAT and CDR2 FQNNGV.

The chain is built from TRBV11-2 and TRBJ2-5; D not certain. The specimen sequenced was blood. This receptor was identified in a woman in her twenties or thirties with Graves' hyperthyroidism that later progressed to Graves' ophthalmopathy. Written as DNA, the CDR3 is TGTGCCAGCAGCTTAACTACTCCAGTCCGATTTGTTAAAGAGACCCAGTACTTC. Translated: CASSLTTPVRFVKETQYF.